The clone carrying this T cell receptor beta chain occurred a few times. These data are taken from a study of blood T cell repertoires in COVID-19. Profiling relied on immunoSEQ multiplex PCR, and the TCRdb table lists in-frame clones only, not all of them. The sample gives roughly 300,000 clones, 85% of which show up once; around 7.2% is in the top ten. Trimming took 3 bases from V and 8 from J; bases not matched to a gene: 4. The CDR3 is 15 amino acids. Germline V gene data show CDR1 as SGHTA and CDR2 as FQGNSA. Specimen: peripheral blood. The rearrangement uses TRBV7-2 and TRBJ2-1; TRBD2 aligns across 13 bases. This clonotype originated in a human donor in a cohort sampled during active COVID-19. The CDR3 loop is CASSFRLAGGYEQFF. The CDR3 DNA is TGTGCCAGCAGCTTCCGACTAGCGGGGGGCTATGAGCAGTTCTTC.